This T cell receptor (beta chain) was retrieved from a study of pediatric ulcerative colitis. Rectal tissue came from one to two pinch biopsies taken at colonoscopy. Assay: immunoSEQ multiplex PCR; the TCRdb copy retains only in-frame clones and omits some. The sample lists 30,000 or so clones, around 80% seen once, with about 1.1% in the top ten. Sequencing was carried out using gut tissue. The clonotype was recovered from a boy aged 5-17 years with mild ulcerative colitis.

The CDR3 protein is CASSLAGAGNQPQHF. CDR3 nucleotides: TGTGCCAGCAGCTTAGCAGGGGCTGGCAATCAGCCCCAGCATTTT. The chain uses TRBV7-8 and TRBJ1-5; weak D call: TRBD1 (5 bases). This CDR3 contains 15 residues. Germline CDR1 reads SGHVS; CDR2 reads FQNEAQ. Trimming took 0 bases from V and 2 from J, leaving 8 bases between them. Filled out from reference TRBV7-8 and TRBJ1-5, the complete variable domain reads GAGVSQSPRYKVAKRGQDVALRCDPISGHVSLFWYQQALGQGPEFLTYFQNEAQLDKSGLPSDRFFAERPEGSVSTLKIQRTQQEDSAVYLCASSLAGAGNQPQHFGDGTRLSIL.